A single sample gave rise to the 20 T cell receptor beta chains below, sequenced in a study of beta chain features in type 1 diabetes. Whole-study findings and limits: People with Type 1 diabetes carried modestly yet significantly shorter TCRB CDR3s in all four CD4+ subsets.

What these receptors recognize is not known. As every portion of the isolated RNA was reverse transcribed, the sequencing read expressed TCRB transcripts. TCRdb keeps only in-frame clones here, not all; method: immunoSEQ multiplex PCR. The sample includes under 300,000 clones, 14% of them seen just once. The material sequenced was naive CD4+ T cells from blood. These receptors were collected from a man aged 25 to 40 with type 1 diabetes.

This clone occurred a few times. V gene TRBV29-1 combines with J gene TRBJ1-2; D is unresolved. This CDR3 has 12 amino acids. Deletions cut 7 bases from V and 3 bases from J, with 12 bases between. CDR1 SQVTM and CDR2 ANQGSEA come from the germline V gene. CDR3 region: CSGSVTDYGYTF. CDR3 sequence (DNA): TGCAGCGGGTCCGTCACGGACTATGGCTACACCTTC.

The genes are TRBV18 and TRBJ1-1; no reliable D call. The CDR3 covers 14 residues. Germline-derived CDR1 and CDR2 are KGHSH and LQKENI. Trimming took off 2 bases at V and 2 bases at J, with 9 bases between the two ends. CDR3 bases: TGTGCCAGCTCACCAGGCAGGCAAAACACTGAAGCTTTCTTT. Its translation: CASSPGRQNTEAFF.

This clone turned up a few times. The CDR3, as DNA: TGTGCCAGCTCGGAACGGGGAGCTGAAGCTTTCTTT. It specifies CASSERGAEAFF. The J gene is TRBJ1-1, the V gene TRBV18; no clear D. The germline gives CDR1 KGHSH, CDR2 LQKENI. The CDR3 contains 12 residues. The germline V and J ends were trimmed by 6 bases and 6 bases, with 11 bases remaining between them. The variable domain in full, completed from reference TRBV18 and TRBJ1-1, reads NAGVMQNPRHLVRRRGQEARLRCSPMKGHSHVYWYRQLPEEGLKFMVYLQKENIIDESGMPKERFSAEFPKEGPSILRIQQVVRGDSAAYFCASSERGAEAFFGQGTRLTVV.

V gene TRBV29-1 combines with J gene TRBJ2-1; D might be TRBD1 (6 bases). The CDR3 sequence is 14 residues long. V was pared by 4 bases and J by 4 bases, with 14 bases between. Germline V gives CDR1 SQVTM, CDR2 ANQGSEA. CDR3 coding DNA: TGCAGCGTTGCCGGCCAGGGGTCTTACAATGAGCAGTTCTTC. This gives the protein CSVAGQGSYNEQFF.

There are a few counts of this clone. The V and J genes are TRBV4-1 and TRBJ1-2; D gene ambiguous. There are 14 residues in the CDR3. V lost 0 bases and J 2 bases, leaving 7 bases between the germline ends. Germline lookup yields CDR1 MGHRA and CDR2 YSYEKL. In DNA, the CDR3 is TGCGCCAGCAGCCAAGATCCCCAGAACTATGGCTACACCTTC. This gives the protein CASSQDPQNYGYTF.

This clone was detected a few times. The DNA for the CDR3 is TGTGCCAGCGGGAGACAGGGGACCTACGAGCAGTACTTC. Translated: CASGRQGTYEQYF. The chain combines TRBV25-1 with TRBJ2-7; 8 bases match TRBD1. CDR3 size: 13 residues. Germline-derived CDR1 and CDR2 are MGHDK and SYGVNS. The junction had 5 bases not matched to a gene; V was cut back by 8 bases and J by 2 bases.

This rearrangement joins TRBV10-3 to TRBJ2-7, with TRBD1 matching 8 bases. Germline V CDR1 and CDR2: ENHRY, SYGVKD. CDR3 length equals 14 residues. The V gene end was trimmed by 7 bases and the J gene end by 2 bases; junction bases not matched to a gene: 7. DNA of the CDR3: TGTGCCATCAAACAACAGGGGGACGCCTACGAGCAGTACTTC. This translates into CAIKQQGDAYEQYF.

J is TRBJ2-3 and V is TRBV29-1; TRBD1 is a possible D gene (6 bases). Trimming took 7 bases from V and 0 from J, leaving 17 bases between them. The CDR3 length is 15 residues. Germline V gene sequence: CDR1 SQVTM, CDR2 ANQGSEA. CDR3 sequence (DNA): TGCAGCGGGCATCGGACAGTGTCTAGCACAGATACGCAGTATTTT. It yields the protein CSGHRTVSSTDTQYF.

There are a few counts of this clone. The V and J genes are TRBV6-6 and TRBJ2-4; 7 bases match TRBD2. Germline values: CDR1 MNHNY, CDR2 SVGAGI (reference sequence). The length of the CDR3 is 15 residues. Trimming took 0 bases from V and 9 from J; bases not matched to a gene: 8. Here the CDR3 reads CASSYSGGSSGIQYF. Written as DNA, the CDR3 is TGTGCCAGCAGTTACTCAGGCGGGAGTTCTGGCATTCAGTACTTC.

The table lists this clone with a few counts. This rearrangement joins TRBV11-2 to TRBJ2-1; 7 nucleotides line up with TRBD2. V shed 1 base, J shed 4 bases, and the junction held 4 bases outside the gene matches. Per the germline V gene, CDR1 is SGHAT and CDR2 is FQNNGV. The CDR3 runs 15 residues. CDR3 in DNA: TGTGCCAGCAGCTTAGGTCGAGCGGGGTACAATGAGCAGTTCTTC. Protein sequence: CASSLGRAGYNEQFF.

This sequence joins TRBV30 and TRBJ2-7; the D gene is possibly TRBD1 (6 bases). CDR1 and CDR2 from the germline V gene are GTSNPN and SVGIG (reference sequence). The CDR3 length is 14 residues. Trimming left V 5 bases short and J 4 bases short, with 18 bases between. CDR3 nucleotides: TGTGCCTGGGAAGGGGGTCATGGGCCTTACGAGCAGTACTTC. This codes for CAWEGGHGPYEQYF.

Written as DNA, the CDR3 is TGTGCCAGCAGCGCCGCCGGGACTGGACACAATGAGCAGTTCTTC. Protein product: CASSAAGTGHNEQFF. The chain is built from TRBV9 and TRBJ2-1; D is perhaps TRBD2 (6 bases). Germline V gives CDR1 SGDLS, CDR2 YYNGEE. This CDR3 is 15 amino acids long. Deletions cut 3 bases from V and 5 bases from J, with 15 bases between.

The chain employs TRBV4-2 and TRBJ2-1; 14 bases match TRBD2. Germline V gene sequence: CDR1 LGHNA, CDR2 YNFKEQ. The CDR3 loop spans 17 amino acids. With V trimmed by 4 bases and J by 5 bases, 7 bases remained unmatched. In DNA, the CDR3 is TGTGCCAGCAGCCCGGGGACTAGCGGGAGCCTTAACAATGAGCAGTTCTTC. Its protein is CASSPGTSGSLNNEQFF.

This clone came up a few times. V and J are TRBV6-5 and TRBJ1-4; 7 positions agree with TRBD1. Germline V gene sequence: CDR1 MNHEY, CDR2 SVGAGI. This CDR3 region has 14 residues. The ends lost 4 bases at V and 4 bases at J; junction bases unmatched: 3. This CDR3 reads CASSSGTVNEKLFF. CDR3 DNA sequence: TGTGCCAGCAGTTCCGGGACAGTTAATGAAAAACTGTTTTTT.

The chain has TRBV7-2 and TRBJ2-7, with a weak D call TRBD2 (5 bases). Trimming pared 1 base from V and 5 bases from J, leaving 6 bases between. Germline values: CDR1 SGHTA, CDR2 FQGNSA. The CDR3 spans 12 residues. The CDR3 DNA follows: TGTGCCAGCAGCTTAGACGGGGACGAGCAGTACTTC. This codes for CASSLDGDEQYF.

This clone was observed a few times. The J gene is TRBJ1-2, the V gene TRBV30, with 8 positions matching TRBD1. The germline V gene encodes CDR1 GTSNPN and CDR2 SVGIG (reference sequence). Germline trimming cut 6 bases from V and 3 bases from J; bases unmatched to any gene: 6. This CDR3 is built from 13 residues. The CDR3 nucleotides are TGTGCCTGCGACACAGGGGGTTACTATGGCTACACCTTC. It is translated as CACDTGGYYGYTF.

The CDR3 nucleotides are TGTGCCAGCAGCTTAGATCGAGCCAATGAGCAGTTCTTC. Amino acid sequence: CASSLDRANEQFF. This chain joins TRBV11-2 and TRBJ2-1, with D unresolved. CDR3 size: 13 residues. Germline V gene data show CDR1 as SGHAT and CDR2 as FQNNGV. Trimming stripped 0 bases from V and 6 bases from J, with 6 bases between.

V and J are TRBV15 and TRBJ1-6, with a possible D match to TRBD1 (5 bases). The CDR3 has 16 amino acids. V lost 1 base to trimming and J lost 10 bases, with 17 bases between them. CDR1 LNHNV and CDR2 YYDKDF come from the germline V gene (reference sequence). The CDR3 region has the DNA TGTGCCACCAGCAGAGGGACACCAAGCGATTTGTCACCCCTCCACTTT. Its translation: CATSRGTPSDLSPLHF.

The chain carries TRBV5-1 and TRBJ2-3, with D maybe TRBD1 (6 bases). Germline V gives CDR1 SGHRS, CDR2 YFSETQ. This CDR3 region has 15 residues. The V gene lost 3 bases and the J gene lost 2 bases, with 13 bases spanning the gap. The CDR3 DNA follows: TGCGCCAGCAGCTACGGACAGCCAGCCACAGATACGCAGTATTTT. Translating gives CASSYGQPATDTQYF.

This clone was seen more than once but under ten times. The rearrangement joins TRBV5-4 to TRBJ1-1; TRBD1 agrees at 7 bases. The CDR3 contains 14 residues. V lost 4 bases to trimming and J lost 1 base; unmatched junction nucleotides: 4. Per the germline V gene, CDR1 is SGHNT and CDR2 is YYREEE (reference sequence). The CDR3 DNA reads TGTGCCAGCAGCCCCGGACAGGAGAACACTGAAGCTTTCTTT. It encodes CASSPGQENTEAFF. The full variable domain, its missing parts supplied by reference TRBV5-4 and TRBJ1-1, is ETGVTQSPTHLIKTRGQQVTLRCSSQSGHNTVSWYQQALGQGPQFIFQYYREEENGRGNFPPRFSGLQFPNYSSELNVNALELDDSALYLCASSPGQENTEAFFGQGTRLTVV.